Below, 14 T cell receptor beta chains from the same sample are listed, as sequenced in a study of blood T cells in healthy people across ages. Primed by a sample-barcoded 5' primer and a J-beta primer mix, a second PCR proceeded for roughly 7 to 11 cycles. From the 5' RACE reads, TCRdb called clonotypes with MiXCR, one entry per CDR3 protein. The table records about 830,000 distinct CDR3 sequences, roughly 60% of them present only once. Material: blood. The receptors originated from a man between 25 and 39 years old in good health.

The CDR3 region has the DNA TGTGCCAGCAGCCAACTGGGAGGGCGCAATCAGCCCCAGCATTTT. Amino acid sequence: CASSQLGGRNQPQHF. The chain employs TRBV12-3 or TRBV12-4 and TRBJ1-5; D unresolved. The CDR3 loop spans 15 amino acids. Trimming left V 6 bases short and J 2 bases short, with 14 bases between.

This clonotype was recorded a few times. The chain joins TRBV20-1 to TRBJ2-7; 8 bases are shared with TRBD1. The CDR3 consists of 12 residues. The germline CDR1 and CDR2 sequences are DFQATT and SNEGSKA (reference sequence). J was trimmed by 3 bases and V by 6 bases; bases with no gene match: 4. The CDR3 reads CSARQGFYEQYF. Here the CDR3 DNA reads TGCAGTGCAAGACAGGGGTTCTACGAGCAGTACTTC.

The chain combines TRBV5-1 with TRBJ2-1; 8 nucleotides agree with TRBD2. This CDR3 has 17 amino acids. The junction had 8 bases not matched to a gene; V was cut back by 0 bases and J by 3 bases. Germline assignment: CDR1 SGHRS and CDR2 YFSETQ. The CDR3 loop reads CASSLESRGGYYNEQFF. As DNA, the CDR3 is TGCGCCAGCAGCTTGGAAAGTCGGGGGGGTTACTACAATGAGCAGTTCTTC. Complete variable domain (other parts from reference TRBV5-1 and TRBJ2-1): KAGVTQTPRYLIKTRGQQVTLSCSPISGHRSVSWYQQTPGQGLQFLFEYFSETQRNKGNFPGRFSGRQFSNSRSEMNVSTLELGDSALYLCASSLESRGGYYNEQFFGPGTRLTVL.

This chain links TRBV7-9 with TRBJ1-1; 7 nucleotides line up with TRBD1. The CDR3 covers 16 residues. The V segment lost 5 bases and the J segment 2 bases; nucleotides outside the gene matches: 11. The germline V gene has CDR1 SEHNR and CDR2 FQNEAQ (reference sequence). In DNA form, the CDR3 reads TGTGCCAGCAGCCCCAGTCGGACAGGCCAAAACACTGAAGCTTTCTTT. As protein: CASSPSRTGQNTEAFF.

V is TRBV20-1 and J is TRBJ2-1, with D unresolved. Deletions cut 1 base from V and 6 bases from J, with 7 bases between. Germline CDR1 is DFQATT and CDR2 is SNEGSKA (reference sequence). The CDR3 is made up of 12 amino acids. The CDR3 is CSARVSVNEQFF. DNA of the CDR3: TGCAGTGCTAGAGTGTCCGTCAATGAGCAGTTCTTC.

The genes are TRBV12-3 or TRBV12-4 and TRBJ1-5; D call uncertain. CDR3 length equals 13 residues. Trimming shortened V by 1 base and J by 3 bases, and 4 bases separated the two germline ends. CDR3 sequence: CASSLVANQPQHF. The DNA of the CDR3 is TGTGCCAGCAGTTTAGTTGCCAATCAGCCCCAGCATTTT.

V and J are TRBV4-3 and TRBJ1-5; 7 nucleotides line up with TRBD1. This CDR3 region has 18 residues. V lost 0 bases, J lost 2 bases, and 10 bases stayed unmatched. Germline CDR1 reads LGHNA; CDR2 reads YSLEER. The CDR3 coding sequence is TGCGCCAGCAGCCAAGATCTCCCGTCTGGGACAGGCAATCAGCCCCAGCATTTT. Protein sequence: CASSQDLPSGTGNQPQHF.

This clonotype was observed a handful of times. This chain uses TRBV20-1 with TRBJ1-6; TRBD1 matches at 8 bases. This CDR3 contains 15 residues. Trimming at V came to 2 bases and at J to 9 bases, leaving 9 bases not matched to a gene. The germline gives CDR1 DFQATT, CDR2 SNEGSKA (reference sequence). CDR3 bases: TGCAGTGCTAGAAGAAGGACAGGGAAGAGTTCACCCCTCCACTTT. Encoded protein: CSARRRTGKSSPLHF.

The chain combines TRBV9 with TRBJ2-3; TRBD2 matches 9 bases. Trimming cost V 4 bases and J 1 base; bases outside gene matches: 4. CDR1 SGDLS and CDR2 YYNGEE come from the germline V gene. The CDR3 length is 15 residues. The CDR3 protein is CASSSSGVRTDTQYF. For the CDR3, the DNA is TGTGCCAGCAGCTCTAGCGGGGTCCGCACAGATACGCAGTATTTT.

The V and J genes are TRBV29-1 and TRBJ1-1; D not resolved. From germline, CDR1 is SQVTM and CDR2 ANQGSEA. Trimming left V 7 bases short and J 1 base short, with 13 bases between. This CDR3 comprises 13 residues. The CDR3 nucleotides are TGCAGCGGATCGCCCGCAGGGAACACTGAAGCTTTCTTT. Translating it yields CSGSPAGNTEAFF.

The chain joins TRBV7-6 to TRBJ2-7, with D tentatively TRBD1 or TRBD2 (5 bases each). CDR3 length: 16 residues. The V end was cut by 0 bases, the J end by 3 bases, with 15 bases between. Germline V CDR1 and CDR2: SGHVS, FNYEAQ. CDR3 nucleotide sequence: TGTGCCAGCAGCTTAGCGGGAACCGGGACCGGCTACGAGCAGTACTTC. As protein: CASSLAGTGTGYEQYF.

This clonotype was found a few times. J is TRBJ2-1 and V is TRBV10-3, with D unclear. V shed 2 bases and J shed 0 bases, with 8 bases lying between them. This CDR3 has 15 amino acids. Germline CDR1 is ENHRY and CDR2 is SYGVKD. CDR3 region: CAISERSPSYNEQFF. CDR3 DNA: TGTGCCATCAGTGAGAGGTCTCCCTCCTACAATGAGCAGTTCTTC.

The rearrangement links TRBV15 to TRBJ2-4, with 11 bases identical to TRBD1. The CDR3 runs 17 residues. V lost 2 bases, J lost 0 bases, and 3 bases stayed unmatched. CDR1 is LNHNV and CDR2 is YYDKDF in the germline V gene (reference sequence). The CDR3 DNA is TGTGCCACCAGCAGACGTGGGACAGGGGGAGCCAAAAACATTCAGTACTTC. It codes for CATSRRGTGGAKNIQYF.

The rearrangement uses TRBV7-3 and TRBJ2-1; D remains ambiguous. The ends were cut back, 5 bases at V and 7 bases at J, with 15 bases in the middle. The CDR3 runs to 14 residues. The germline V gene has CDR1 SGHTA and CDR2 FQGTGA. CDR3 DNA: TGTGCCAGCAGCCCCGCGTCCAGGTCGAATGAGCAGTTCTTC. The encoded protein is CASSPASRSNEQFF.